This TCR beta chain was identified during a study of human T cells and chemical hapten exposure. The CDR3 totals 14 residues. The germline gives CDR1 SGHNT, CDR2 YYREEE (reference sequence). V was clipped by 1 base and J by 2 bases, with 10 bases between them. As to time point: patch test 2, 6 weeks after DPC sensitization. Noted treatment: therapeutic diphenylcyclopropenone sensitization with weekly scalp DPC. TCRdb ran MiXCR on the RACE reads and lists one entry per CDR3 protein. This table holds roughly 96,000 distinct CDR3 sequences, 9.3% found once. This clonotype has a handful of counts. The chain uses TRBV5-4 and TRBJ2-7; D is unclear. The specimen comprised whole blood, sampled in connection with sensitization to the hapten diphenylcyclopropenone (DPC). The clonotype comes from a woman aged 40 to 50 with alopecia areata. Some clones in this sample may be carry-over from other donors' samples. The CDR3 nucleotides read TGTGCCAGCAGCTTGTTTTCCAGCACCTACGAGCAGTACTTC. Its translation is CASSLFSSTYEQYF. Full variable domain (missing parts from reference TRBV5-4 and TRBJ2-7): ETGVTQSPTHLIKTRGQQVTLRCSSQSGHNTVSWYQQALGQGPQFIFQYYREEENGRGNFPPRFSGLQFPNYSSELNVNALELDDSALYLCASSLFSSTYEQYFGPGTRLTVT.